Listed here are 7 T cell receptor beta chains from one sample, sequenced in a study of blood T cell repertoires in COVID-19. The data were produced by immunoSEQ multiplex PCR, yet TCRdb's version contains in-frame clones alone and is incomplete. Seen here are fewer than 200,000 clones, about 78% observed once, and the top ten hold roughly 17%. The specimen was PBMCs or T cells enriched from blood (not recorded which). These receptor sequences come from a woman in her fifties or sixties who had recovered from COVID-19.

CDR3 loop: CASSLDRGTDTQYF. The DNA of the CDR3 is TGTGCCAGCAGTTTGGACAGGGGCACAGATACGCAGTATTTT. V gene TRBV28 combines with J gene TRBJ2-3, with TRBD1 identical over 8 bases. The germline V gene has CDR1 MDHEN and CDR2 SYDVKM. The CDR3 consists of 14 residues. Trimming cost V 3 bases and J 1 base; bases outside gene matches: 0.

This sequence joins TRBV27 and TRBJ2-4; 8 positions match TRBD2. With 7 bases clipped from V and 6 bases from J, the junction kept 8 bases outside the gene matches. Germline CDR1 MNHEY, CDR2 SMNVEV (reference sequence). The CDR3 loop spans 14 amino acids. For the CDR3, the DNA is TGTGCCAGCACTCCTCCGGGACTAGTAAACATTCAGTACTTC. Translation gives CASTPPGLVNIQYF.

The genes are TRBV5-1 and TRBJ2-7; the D gene is possibly TRBD2 (6 bases). This CDR3 contains 14 residues. Trimming took 1 base from V and 1 from J, leaving 9 bases between them. Germline values: CDR1 SGHRS, CDR2 YFSETQ. CDR3 DNA: TGCGCCAGCAGCTTGCCGGGAGCGTCCTACGAGCAGTACTTC. Translation gives CASSLPGASYEQYF.

This chain joins TRBV28 and TRBJ2-2; 9 bases map to TRBD2. The CDR3 consists of 12 residues. Trimming took 6 bases from V and 13 from J; bases not matched to a gene: 6. Germline-derived CDR1 and CDR2 are MDHEN and SYDVKM. Here the CDR3 reads CASSSRGGPLFF. The CDR3 region has the DNA TGTGCCAGCAGCTCGCGGGGGGGGCCGCTGTTTTTT.

The genes are TRBV5-1 and TRBJ2-7, with unresolved D. Deletions cut 1 base from V and 5 bases from J, with 19 bases between. The V gene's germline CDR1 is SGHRS and CDR2 YFSETQ. CDR3 length: 16 residues. DNA of the CDR3: TGCGCCAGCAGCTTGAGTTCGACATCGCCAACGGACGAGCAGTACTTC. It translates to CASSLSSTSPTDEQYF.

This sequence joins TRBV19 and TRBJ1-5; TRBD1 agrees at 9 bases. CDR1 LNHDA and CDR2 SQIVND come from the germline V gene (reference sequence). CDR3 size: 21 residues. V was clipped by 3 bases and J by 0 bases; unmatched bases: 18. CDR3 amino acids: CASSMPIRPGQGRYSNQPQHF. The CDR3 region has the DNA TGTGCCAGTAGTATGCCAATCCGACCGGGACAGGGACGCTATAGCAATCAGCCCCAGCATTTT.

This clone has more than one count but fewer than ten. The V call is TRBV28, the J call TRBJ1-5; D is uncertain. Germline loops: CDR1 MDHEN, CDR2 SYDVKM. The CDR3 has 12 residues. With 5 bases removed from V and 2 bases from J, the gap between germline ends came to 4 bases. CDR3 region: CASSRGNQPQHF. For the CDR3, the DNA is TGTGCCAGCAGTAGAGGCAATCAGCCCCAGCATTTT.